Each of the 13 T cell receptor beta chains below was sequenced from the same sample in a study of OX40 agonist ivuxolimab in advanced cancers. Clones were sequenced by immunoSEQ multiplex PCR, and TCRdb holds only the in-frame ones, with some missing. Of about 50,000 clones listed, approximately 89% are singletons. The sequenced sample was CD4+ or CD8+ T cells sorted from blood, obtained in a trial of the OX40 agonist ivuxolimab. The source is an adult with an advanced solid tumor such as melanoma, head and neck, liver or kidney cancer.

CDR3 in amino acids: CASSELQIAYNEQFF. The CDR3 DNA sequence: TGTGCCAGCAGTGAATTACAGATAGCCTACAATGAGCAGTTCTTC. The chain uses TRBV6-1 and TRBJ2-1, with D unclear. The germline V gene has CDR1 MNHNS and CDR2 SASEGT. The V and J ends lost 2 bases and 2 bases respectively, with 10 bases between them. The CDR3 is 15 amino acids.

This chain joins TRBV7-6 and TRBJ2-2, with D tentatively TRBD1 or TRBD2 (5 bases each). This CDR3 is 15 amino acids long. The V gene lost 4 bases and the J gene lost 2 bases, with 11 bases spanning the gap. Germline V gene data show CDR1 as SGHVS and CDR2 as FNYEAQ. The CDR3 region is CASSSGTGNTGELFF. In DNA, the CDR3 is TGTGCCAGCAGCTCCGGGACGGGAAACACCGGGGAGCTGTTTTTT.

V usage is TRBV29-1 and J usage is TRBJ2-1; the match to TRBD2 covers 7 bases. CDR1 and CDR2 from the germline V gene are SQVTM and ANQGSEA. Trimming took 7 bases from V and 3 from J; bases not matched to a gene: 9. The CDR3 is 14 amino acids. CDR3 loop: CSAVAGSGYNEQFF. DNA of the CDR3: TGCAGCGCCGTAGCGGGTTCGGGCTACAATGAGCAGTTCTTC.

J is TRBJ1-1 and V is TRBV5-1, with D tentatively TRBD1 (5 bases). The germline gives CDR1 SGHRS, CDR2 YFSETQ. V gave up 2 bases and J gave up 8 bases, with 13 bases separating them. The CDR3 loop spans 13 amino acids. Here the CDR3 DNA reads TGCGCCAGCAGCTTCGACAGAGGGTCCGAAGCTTTCTTT. This codes for CASSFDRGSEAFF.

The chain combines TRBV15 with TRBJ2-7, with TRBD2 matching over 8 bases. Germline V lookup: CDR1 LNHNV, CDR2 YYDKDF (reference sequence). CDR3 length: 15 residues. Trimming at V came to 0 bases and at J to 4 bases, leaving 5 bases not matched to a gene. The CDR3 here is CATSRDWGLVYEQYV. The CDR3 region has the DNA TGTGCCACCAGCAGAGATTGGGGACTAGTTTACGAGCAGTACGTC.

The V gene is TRBV7-6, the J gene TRBJ2-7; 11 bases agree with TRBD1. Germline CDR1 and CDR2: SGHVS and FNYEAQ. This CDR3 contains 13 residues. The V and J ends lost 5 bases and 6 bases, in that order; junction bases with no gene match: 3. The CDR3 region has the DNA TGTGCCAGCAGCGGGGGGACAGGGGGCGAGCAGTACTTC. Its translation: CASSGGTGGEQYF. Drawing the rest from reference TRBV7-6 and TRBJ2-7, the complete variable domain is GAGVSQSPRYKVTKRGQDVALRCDPISGHVSLYWYRQALGQGPEFLTYFNYEAQQDKSGLPNDRFSAERPEGSISTLTIQRTEQRDSAMYRCASSGGTGGEQYFGPGTRLTVT.

The CDR3 sequence: CASSSGLAFYNEQFF. The CDR3 bases are TGTGCCAGCAGCTCGGGACTAGCTTTCTACAATGAGCAGTTCTTC. V gene TRBV7-7 combines with J gene TRBJ2-1; TRBD2 aligns across 9 bases. The CDR3 spans 15 residues. The V segment lost 4 bases and the J segment 3 bases; nucleotides outside the gene matches: 4. Per the germline V gene, CDR1 is SSHAT and CDR2 is FNYEAQ (reference sequence).

V usage is TRBV5-1 and J usage is TRBJ2-3; TRBD1 might be the D (5 bases). V was pared by 4 bases and J by 3 bases, with 9 bases between. The CDR3 is 13 residues long. Germline lookup yields CDR1 SGHRS and CDR2 YFSETQ. CDR3 DNA: TGCGCCAGCAGCGAACAGGAGACAGATACGCAGTATTTT. This gives the protein CASSEQETDTQYF.

V usage is TRBV4-1 and J usage is TRBJ2-2; 7 bases are a match to TRBD2. The V gene's germline CDR1 is MGHRA and CDR2 YSYEKL. This CDR3 is built from 15 residues. Trimming cost V 3 bases and J 3 bases; bases outside gene matches: 4. CDR3 residues: CASSQVLADTGELFF. The CDR3 nucleotides read TGCGCCAGCAGCCAGGTTCTAGCGGACACCGGGGAGCTGTTTTTT.

The chain is built from TRBV7-9 and TRBJ1-2, with D perhaps matching TRBD1 (6 bases). Trimming took off 6 bases at V and 7 bases at J, with 18 bases between the two ends. The V gene's germline CDR1 is SEHNR and CDR2 FQNEAQ (reference sequence). The CDR3 is 14 residues long. The CDR3 DNA reads as TGTGCCAGCAGACCGACACAGGGAAGGGCTGGCTACACCTTC. Translating it yields CASRPTQGRAGYTF.

This chain uses TRBV27 with TRBJ2-7, with D unresolved. The CDR3 contains 11 residues. Germline V gene data show CDR1 as MNHEY and CDR2 as SMNVEV (reference sequence). Trimming took 4 bases from V and 3 from J, leaving 4 bases between them. The DNA of the CDR3 is TGTGCCAGCAGTTCTCTCTACGAGCAGTACTTC. Encoded protein: CASSSLYEQYF.

The chain joins TRBV28 to TRBJ1-1; 7 nucleotides line up with TRBD1. The junction had 11 bases not matched to a gene; V was cut back by 5 bases and J by 11 bases. The CDR3 is 13 residues long. Germline values: CDR1 MDHEN, CDR2 SYDVKM. Written as DNA, the CDR3 is TGTGCCAGCAGTCCGGGGACAGTTCTTCTCGCTTTCTTT. Amino acid sequence: CASSPGTVLLAFF.

The rearrangement links TRBV6-6 to TRBJ2-1; D assignment may be TRBD1 or TRBD2 (5 bases each). The CDR3 has 12 amino acids. With 0 bases removed from V and 15 bases from J, the gap between germline ends came to 12 bases. Germline values: CDR1 MNHNY, CDR2 SVGAGI (reference sequence). Here the CDR3 DNA reads TGTGCCAGCAGTTACTCGGGGGAATTGCCGTTCTTC. It specifies CASSYSGELPFF.